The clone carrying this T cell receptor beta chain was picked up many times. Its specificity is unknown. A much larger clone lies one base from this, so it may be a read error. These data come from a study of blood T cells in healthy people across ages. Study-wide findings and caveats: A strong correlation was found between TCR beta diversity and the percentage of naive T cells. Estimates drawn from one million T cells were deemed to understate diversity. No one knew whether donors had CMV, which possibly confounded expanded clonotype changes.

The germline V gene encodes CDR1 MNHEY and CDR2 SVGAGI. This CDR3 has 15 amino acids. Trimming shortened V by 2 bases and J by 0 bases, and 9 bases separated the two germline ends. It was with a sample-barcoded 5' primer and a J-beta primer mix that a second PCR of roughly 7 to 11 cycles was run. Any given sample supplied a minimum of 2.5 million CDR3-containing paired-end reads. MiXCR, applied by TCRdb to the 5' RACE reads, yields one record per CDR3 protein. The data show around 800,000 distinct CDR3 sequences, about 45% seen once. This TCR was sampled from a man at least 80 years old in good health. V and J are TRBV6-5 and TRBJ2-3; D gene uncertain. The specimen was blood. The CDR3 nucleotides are TGTGCCAGCAGTTACGTATGTTCTAGCACAGATACGCAGTATTTT. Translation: CASSYVCSSTDTQYF.